This TCR beta chain emerged from a study of T cell responses to AZD1222 COVID-19 vaccine. Concerning this clone itself: Its antigen is currently unknown.

Study findings and constraints: Of the AZD1222 recipients, only five to seven were seropositive at baseline. After two AZD1222 doses, spike-specific TCR breadth and depth rose versus day 0.

Pooled samples include second doses given at about 4 or 12 weeks. Produced via immunoSEQ multiplex PCR; TCRdb's table is partial and in-frame only. The data contain around 160,000 clones, around 92% of them singletons. Sequenced here: peripheral blood, sampled 28 days after the second AZD1222 dose. The TCR comes from an adult who received the AZD1222 COVID-19 vaccine.

The chain's CDR3 is CASSLVSGLGSPRGYTF. CDR3 bases: TGTGCCAGCAGCTTGGTGTCCGGGTTGGGCAGCCCGAGGGGCTACACCTTC. The chain uses TRBV5-6 and TRBJ1-2; the D is unclear. Trimming took off 0 bases at V and 8 bases at J, with 23 bases between the two ends. The germline gives CDR1 SGHDT, CDR2 YYEEEE. The CDR3 covers 17 residues.